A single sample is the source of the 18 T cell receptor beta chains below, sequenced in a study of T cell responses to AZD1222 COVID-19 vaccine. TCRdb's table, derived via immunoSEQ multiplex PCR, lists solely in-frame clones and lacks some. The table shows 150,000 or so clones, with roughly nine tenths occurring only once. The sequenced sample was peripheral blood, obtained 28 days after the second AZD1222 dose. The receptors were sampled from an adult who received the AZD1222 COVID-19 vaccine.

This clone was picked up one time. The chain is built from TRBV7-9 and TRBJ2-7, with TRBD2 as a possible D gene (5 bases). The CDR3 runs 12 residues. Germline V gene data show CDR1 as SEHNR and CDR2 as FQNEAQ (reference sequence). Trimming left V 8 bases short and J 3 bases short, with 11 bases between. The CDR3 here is CASAPAGYEQYF. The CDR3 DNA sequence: TGTGCCAGCGCACCCGCGGGCTACGAGCAGTACTTC.

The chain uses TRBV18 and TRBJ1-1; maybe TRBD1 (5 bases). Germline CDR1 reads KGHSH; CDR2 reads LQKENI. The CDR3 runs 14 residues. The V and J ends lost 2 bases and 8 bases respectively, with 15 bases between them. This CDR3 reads CASSPRPGFGEAFF. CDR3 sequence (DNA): TGTGCCAGCTCACCAAGGCCAGGGTTCGGAGAAGCTTTCTTT. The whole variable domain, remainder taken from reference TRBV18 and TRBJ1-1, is NAGVMQNPRHLVRRRGQEARLRCSPMKGHSHVYWYRQLPEEGLKFMVYLQKENIIDESGMPKERFSAEFPKEGPSILRIQQVVRGDSAAYFCASSPRPGFGEAFFGQGTRLTVV.

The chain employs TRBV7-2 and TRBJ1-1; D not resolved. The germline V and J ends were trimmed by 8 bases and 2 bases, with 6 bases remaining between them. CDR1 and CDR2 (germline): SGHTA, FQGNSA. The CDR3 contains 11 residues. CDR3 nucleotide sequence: TGTGCCAGCGGGATCAACACTGAAGCTTTCTTT. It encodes CASGINTEAFF.

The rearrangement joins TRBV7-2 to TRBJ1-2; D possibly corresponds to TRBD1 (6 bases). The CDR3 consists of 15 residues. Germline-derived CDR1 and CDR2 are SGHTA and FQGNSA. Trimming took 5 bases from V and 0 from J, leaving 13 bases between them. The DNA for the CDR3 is TGTGCCAGCAGCATCACGACAGGAGCTAACTATGGCTACACCTTC. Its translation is CASSITTGANYGYTF. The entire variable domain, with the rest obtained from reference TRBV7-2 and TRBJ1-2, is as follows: GAGVSQSPSNKVTEKGKDVELRCDPISGHTALYWYRQSLGQGLEFLIYFQGNSAPDKSGLPSDRFSAERTGGSVSTLTIQRTQQEDSAVYLCASSITTGANYGYTFGSGTRLTVV.

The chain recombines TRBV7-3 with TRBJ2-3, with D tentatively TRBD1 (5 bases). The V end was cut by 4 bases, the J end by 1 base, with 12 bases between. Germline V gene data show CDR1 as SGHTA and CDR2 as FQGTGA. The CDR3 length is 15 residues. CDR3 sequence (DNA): TGTGCCAGCAGCTCACAGGCCCCTGGCACAGATACGCAGTATTTT. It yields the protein CASSSQAPGTDTQYF.

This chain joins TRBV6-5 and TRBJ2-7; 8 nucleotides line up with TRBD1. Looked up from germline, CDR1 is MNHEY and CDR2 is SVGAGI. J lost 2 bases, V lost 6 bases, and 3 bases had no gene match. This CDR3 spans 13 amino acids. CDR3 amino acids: CASRDRGTYEQYF. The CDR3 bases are TGTGCCAGCAGAGACAGGGGAACCTACGAGCAGTACTTC.

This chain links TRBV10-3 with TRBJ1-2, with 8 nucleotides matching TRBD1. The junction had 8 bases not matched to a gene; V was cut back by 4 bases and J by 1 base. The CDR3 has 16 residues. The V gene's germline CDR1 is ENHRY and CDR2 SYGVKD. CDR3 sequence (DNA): TGTGCCATCAGTGGCCGGGACAGGTATGTTAACTATGGCTACACCTTC. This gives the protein CAISGRDRYVNYGYTF.

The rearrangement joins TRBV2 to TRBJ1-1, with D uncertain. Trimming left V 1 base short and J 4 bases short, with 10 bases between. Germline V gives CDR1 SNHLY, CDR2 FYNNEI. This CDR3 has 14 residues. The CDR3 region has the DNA TGTGCCAGCAGTGAAGGTAGGCGCGGCACTGAAGCTTTCTTT. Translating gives CASSEGRRGTEAFF.

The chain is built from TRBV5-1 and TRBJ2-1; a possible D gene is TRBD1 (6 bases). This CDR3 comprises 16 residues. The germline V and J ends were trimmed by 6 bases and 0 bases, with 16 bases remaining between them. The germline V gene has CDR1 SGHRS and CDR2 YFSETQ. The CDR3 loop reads CASMYLGTSSYNEQFF. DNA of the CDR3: TGCGCCAGCATGTATCTGGGGACAAGCTCCTACAATGAGCAGTTCTTC. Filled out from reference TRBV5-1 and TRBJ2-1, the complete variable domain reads KAGVTQTPRYLIKTRGQQVTLSCSPISGHRSVSWYQQTPGQGLQFLFEYFSETQRNKGNFPGRFSGRQFSNSRSEMNVSTLELGDSALYLCASMYLGTSSYNEQFFGPGTRLTVL.

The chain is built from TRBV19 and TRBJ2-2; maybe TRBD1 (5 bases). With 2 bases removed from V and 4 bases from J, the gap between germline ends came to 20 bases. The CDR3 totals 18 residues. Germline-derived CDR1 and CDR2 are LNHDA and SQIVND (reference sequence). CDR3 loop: CASSINFLGRTATGELFF. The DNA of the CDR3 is TGTGCCAGTAGTATAAATTTCTTGGGGCGAACCGCCACCGGGGAGCTGTTTTTT.

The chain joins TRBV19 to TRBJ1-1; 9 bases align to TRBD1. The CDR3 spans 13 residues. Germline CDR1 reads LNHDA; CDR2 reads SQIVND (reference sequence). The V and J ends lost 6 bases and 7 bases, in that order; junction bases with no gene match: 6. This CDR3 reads CASSRGQGSEAFF. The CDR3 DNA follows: TGTGCCAGTAGCAGAGGACAGGGGAGTGAAGCTTTCTTT.

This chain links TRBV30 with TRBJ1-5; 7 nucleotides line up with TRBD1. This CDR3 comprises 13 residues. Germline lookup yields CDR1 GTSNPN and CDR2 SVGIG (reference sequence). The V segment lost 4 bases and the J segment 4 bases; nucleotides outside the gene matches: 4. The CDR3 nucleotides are TGTGCCTGGACGGCAGGGGGTAATCAGCCCCAGCATTTT. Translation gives CAWTAGGNQPQHF.

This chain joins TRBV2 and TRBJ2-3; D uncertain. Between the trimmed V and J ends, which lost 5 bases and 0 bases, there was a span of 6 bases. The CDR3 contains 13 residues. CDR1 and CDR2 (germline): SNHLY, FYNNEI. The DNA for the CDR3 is TGTGCCAGCAGTAGCGAAAGCACAGATACGCAGTATTTT. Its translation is CASSSESTDTQYF.

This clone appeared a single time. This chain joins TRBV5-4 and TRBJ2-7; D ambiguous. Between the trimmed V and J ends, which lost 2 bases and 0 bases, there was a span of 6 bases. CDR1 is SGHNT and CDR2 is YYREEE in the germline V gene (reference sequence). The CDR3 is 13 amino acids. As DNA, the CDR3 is TGTGCCAGCAGCTTCAAGGGCTCCTACGAGCAGTACTTC. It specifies CASSFKGSYEQYF.

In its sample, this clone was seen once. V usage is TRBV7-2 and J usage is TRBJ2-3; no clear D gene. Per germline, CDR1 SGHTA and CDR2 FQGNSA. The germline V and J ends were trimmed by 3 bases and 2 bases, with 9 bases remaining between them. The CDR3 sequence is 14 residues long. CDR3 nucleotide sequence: TGTGCCAGCAGCTTTGGGCCCAACACAGATACGCAGTATTTT. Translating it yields CASSFGPNTDTQYF. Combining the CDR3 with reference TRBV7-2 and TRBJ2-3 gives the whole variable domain GAGVSQSPSNKVTEKGKDVELRCDPISGHTALYWYRQSLGQGLEFLIYFQGNSAPDKSGLPSDRFSAERTGGSVSTLTIQRTQQEDSAVYLCASSFGPNTDTQYFGPGTRLTVL.

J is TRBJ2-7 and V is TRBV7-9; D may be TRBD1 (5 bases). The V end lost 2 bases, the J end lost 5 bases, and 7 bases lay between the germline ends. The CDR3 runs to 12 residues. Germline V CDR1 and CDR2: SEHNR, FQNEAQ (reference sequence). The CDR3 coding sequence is TGTGCCAGCAGCTTACAGGGAAACGAGCAGTACTTC. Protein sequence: CASSLQGNEQYF.

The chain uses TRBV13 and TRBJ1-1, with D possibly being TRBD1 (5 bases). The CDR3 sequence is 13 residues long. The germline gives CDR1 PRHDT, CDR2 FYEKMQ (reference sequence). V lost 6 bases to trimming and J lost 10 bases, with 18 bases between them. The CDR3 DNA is TGTGCCAGCAGTTTATCCCCGGATGGGGGAGCTTTCTTT. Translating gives CASSLSPDGGAFF.

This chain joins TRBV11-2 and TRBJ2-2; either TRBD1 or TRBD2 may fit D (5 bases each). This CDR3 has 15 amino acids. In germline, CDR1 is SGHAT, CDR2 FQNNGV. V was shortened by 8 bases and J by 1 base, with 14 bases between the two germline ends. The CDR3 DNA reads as TGTGCCAGCGGGACGGGGACGTGGAACACCGGGGAGCTGTTTTTT. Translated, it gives CASGTGTWNTGELFF.